This T cell receptor (beta chain) was identified during a study of blood T cell repertoires in COVID-19. Study information: Specimens from acute and convalescent COVID-19 originated in the United States, Italy and Spain. Sources were T cells, B-cell-depleted T cells, or PBMCs; the material itself was cDNA or gDNA.

Participants were placed into cohorts based on the clinical history they reported. Germline V gene sequence: CDR1 SEHNR, CDR2 FQNEAQ (reference sequence). Germline trimming cut 7 bases from V and 2 bases from J; bases unmatched to any gene: 7. There are 14 residues in the CDR3. Authors' analysis steps: Estimation of nucleated cell counts relied on the amplification of reference gene primers. Only in-frame clones appear in the TCRdb table, and some are missing; sequencing was by immunoSEQ multiplex PCR. Clonal size and the V and J genes are those of that table, whereas D and trimming came from the DNA. Here the sample spans some 320,000 clones, more than 90% being singletons.

The sample consisted of PBMCs or T cells enriched from blood (not recorded which). The TCR originated in a man aged 55 to 69 who had recovered from COVID-19. The chain joins TRBV7-9 to TRBJ2-5; 7 positions agree with TRBD1. CDR3 in DNA: TGTGCCAGCAACACAGGGACAGCACAAGAGACCCAGTACTTC. The encoded protein is CASNTGTAQETQYF.